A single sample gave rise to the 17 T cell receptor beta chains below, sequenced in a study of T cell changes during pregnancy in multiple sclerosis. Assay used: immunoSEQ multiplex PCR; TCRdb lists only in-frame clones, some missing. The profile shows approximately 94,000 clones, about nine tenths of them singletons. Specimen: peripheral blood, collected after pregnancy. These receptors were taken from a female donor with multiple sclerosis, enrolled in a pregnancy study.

Here the CDR3 DNA reads TGTGCCAGTACTATGGGACAGGGAAATTCACCCCTCCACTTT. Its translation is CASTMGQGNSPLHF. V is TRBV19 and J is TRBJ1-6; 9 bases fit TRBD1. This CDR3 is built from 14 residues. Trimming took 7 bases from V and 7 from J; bases not matched to a gene: 5. Germline V CDR1 and CDR2: LNHDA, SQIVND (reference sequence). The full variable domain, its missing parts supplied by reference TRBV19 and TRBJ1-6, is DGGITQSPKYLFRKEGQNVTLSCEQNLNHDAMYWYRQDPGQGLRLIYYSQIVNDFQKGDIAEGYSVSREKKESFPLTVTSAQKNPTAFYLCASTMGQGNSPLHFGNGTRLTVT.

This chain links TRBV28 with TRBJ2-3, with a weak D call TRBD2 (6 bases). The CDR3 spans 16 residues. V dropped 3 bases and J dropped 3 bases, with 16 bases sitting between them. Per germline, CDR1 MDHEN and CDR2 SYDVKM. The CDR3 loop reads CASSFSWASATDTQYF. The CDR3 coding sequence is TGTGCCAGCAGTTTCTCGTGGGCTAGCGCTACAGATACGCAGTATTTT.

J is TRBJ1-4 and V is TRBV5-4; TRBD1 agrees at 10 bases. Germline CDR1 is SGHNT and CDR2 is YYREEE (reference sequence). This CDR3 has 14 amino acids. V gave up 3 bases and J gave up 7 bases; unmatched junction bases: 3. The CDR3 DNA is TGTGCCAGCAGCTCCGGGACAGGGGTTGAAAAACTGTTTTTT. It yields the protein CASSSGTGVEKLFF.

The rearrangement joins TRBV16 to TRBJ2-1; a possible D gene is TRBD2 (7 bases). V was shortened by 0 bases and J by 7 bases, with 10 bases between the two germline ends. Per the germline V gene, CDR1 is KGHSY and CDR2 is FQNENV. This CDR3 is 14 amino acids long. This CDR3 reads CASSQSRGGNEQFF. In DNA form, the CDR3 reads TGTGCCAGCAGCCAATCGAGGGGGGGGAATGAGCAGTTCTTC. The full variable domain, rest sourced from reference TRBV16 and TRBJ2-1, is GEEVAQTPKHLVRGEGQKAKLYCAPIKGHSYVFWYQQVLKNEFKFLISFQNENVFDETGMPKERFSAKCLPNSPCSLEIQATKLEDSAVYFCASSQSRGGNEQFFGPGTRLTVL.

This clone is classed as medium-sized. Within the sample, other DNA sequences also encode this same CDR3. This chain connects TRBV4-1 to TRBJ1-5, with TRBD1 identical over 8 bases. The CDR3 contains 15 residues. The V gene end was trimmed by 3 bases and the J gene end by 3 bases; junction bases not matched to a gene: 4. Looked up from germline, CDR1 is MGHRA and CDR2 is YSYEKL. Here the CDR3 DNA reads TGCGCCAGCAGCCAGGAGACAGGGGTCAATCAGCCCCAGCATTTT. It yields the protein CASSQETGVNQPQHF.

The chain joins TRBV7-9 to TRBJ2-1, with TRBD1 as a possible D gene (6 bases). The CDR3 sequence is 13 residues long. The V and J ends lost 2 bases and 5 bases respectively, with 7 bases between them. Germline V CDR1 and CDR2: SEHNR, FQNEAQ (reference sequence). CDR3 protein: CASSLPGDNEQFF. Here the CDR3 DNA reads TGTGCCAGCAGCTTACCAGGGGACAATGAGCAGTTCTTC.

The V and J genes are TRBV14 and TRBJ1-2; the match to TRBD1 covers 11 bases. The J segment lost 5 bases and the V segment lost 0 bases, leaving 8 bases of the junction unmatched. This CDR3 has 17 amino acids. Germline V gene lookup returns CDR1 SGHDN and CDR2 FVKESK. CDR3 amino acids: CASSQEWWGQGDYGYTF. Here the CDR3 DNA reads TGTGCCAGCAGCCAAGAATGGTGGGGACAGGGGGATTATGGCTACACCTTC.

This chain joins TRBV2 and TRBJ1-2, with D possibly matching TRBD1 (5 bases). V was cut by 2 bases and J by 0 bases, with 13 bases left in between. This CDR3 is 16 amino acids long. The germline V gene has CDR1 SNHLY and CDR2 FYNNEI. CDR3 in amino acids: CASSEFGGGSNYGYTF. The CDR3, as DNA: TGTGCCAGCAGTGAATTCGGGGGGGGATCTAACTATGGCTACACCTTC.

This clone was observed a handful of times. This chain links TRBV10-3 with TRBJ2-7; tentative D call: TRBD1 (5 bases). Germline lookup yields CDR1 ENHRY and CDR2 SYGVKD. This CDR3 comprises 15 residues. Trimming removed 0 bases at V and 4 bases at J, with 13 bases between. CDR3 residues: CAISESSQGPYEQYF. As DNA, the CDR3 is TGTGCCATCAGTGAGTCAAGTCAGGGTCCTTACGAGCAGTACTTC.

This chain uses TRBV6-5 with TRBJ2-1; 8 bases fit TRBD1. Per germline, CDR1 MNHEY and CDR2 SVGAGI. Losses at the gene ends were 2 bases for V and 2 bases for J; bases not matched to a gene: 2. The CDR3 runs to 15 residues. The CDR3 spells CASSYGQGPYNEQFF. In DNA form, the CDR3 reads TGTGCCAGCAGTTACGGACAGGGACCCTACAATGAGCAGTTCTTC.

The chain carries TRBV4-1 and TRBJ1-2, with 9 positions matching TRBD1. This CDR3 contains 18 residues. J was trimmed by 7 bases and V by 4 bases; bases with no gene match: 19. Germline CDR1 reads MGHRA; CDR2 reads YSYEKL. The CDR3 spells CASSPRQGDLRGVGGYTF. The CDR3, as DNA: TGCGCCAGCAGCCCCCGACAGGGGGACCTAAGAGGAGTAGGTGGCTACACCTTC.

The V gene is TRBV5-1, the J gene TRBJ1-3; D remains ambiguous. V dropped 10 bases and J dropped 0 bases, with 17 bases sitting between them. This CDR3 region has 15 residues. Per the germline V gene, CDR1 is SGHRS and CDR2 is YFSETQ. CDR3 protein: CASTEGGFSGNTIYF. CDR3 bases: TGCGCCTCCACGGAAGGCGGATTCTCTGGAAACACCATATATTTT.

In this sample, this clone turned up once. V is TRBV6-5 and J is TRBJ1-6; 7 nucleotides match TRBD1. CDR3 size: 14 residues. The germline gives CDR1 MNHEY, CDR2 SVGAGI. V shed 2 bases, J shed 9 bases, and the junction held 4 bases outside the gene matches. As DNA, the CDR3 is TGTGCCAGCAGTTACGACAGGGAAGGTTCACCCCTCCACTTT. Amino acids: CASSYDREGSPLHF.

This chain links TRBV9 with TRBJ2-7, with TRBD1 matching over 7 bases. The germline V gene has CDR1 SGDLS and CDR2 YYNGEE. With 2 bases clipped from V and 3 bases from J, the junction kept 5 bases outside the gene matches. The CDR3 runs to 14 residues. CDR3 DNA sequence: TGTGCCAGCAGCGTCACATCAGGGGGCTACGAGCAGTACTTC. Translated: CASSVTSGGYEQYF.

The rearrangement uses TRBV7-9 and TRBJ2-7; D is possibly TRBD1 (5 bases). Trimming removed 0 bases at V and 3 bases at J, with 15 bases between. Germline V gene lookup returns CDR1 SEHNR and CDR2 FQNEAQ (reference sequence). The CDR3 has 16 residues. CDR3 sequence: CASSLALDKDVYEQYF. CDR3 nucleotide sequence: TGTGCCAGCAGCTTAGCCCTGGACAAGGACGTCTACGAGCAGTACTTC.

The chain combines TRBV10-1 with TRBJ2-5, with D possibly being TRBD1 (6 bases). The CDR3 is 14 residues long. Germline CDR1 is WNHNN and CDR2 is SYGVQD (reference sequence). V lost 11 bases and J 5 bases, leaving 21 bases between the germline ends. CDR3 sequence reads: CARHPVDRFETQYF. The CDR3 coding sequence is TGCGCCCGCCATCCCGTCGACAGGTTCGAGACCCAGTACTTC.

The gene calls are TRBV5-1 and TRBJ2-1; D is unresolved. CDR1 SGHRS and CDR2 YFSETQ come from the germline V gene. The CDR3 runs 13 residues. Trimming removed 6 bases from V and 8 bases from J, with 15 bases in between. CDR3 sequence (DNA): TGCGCCAGCACCAAAGGCGTGGGCGATGAGCAGTTCTTC. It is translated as CASTKGVGDEQFF.